The following is a T cell receptor beta chain sequence with its context. Its antigen is unknown. The sample originates from a study of T-cell reconstitution after alpha-beta-depleted transplantation in children. Overall study results and limits: It was reported that alpha-beta T cells came from several hundred expanded graft clones (about two months after transplant).

Unique molecular identifiers were used in preparing the TCRbeta library. TCRdb reanalysed the PCR reads using MiXCR and keeps one entry per CDR3 protein. The repertoire holds approximately 230,000 distinct CDR3 sequences, approximately 24% seen once, with more than 4.5% in the top ten. CDR1 is ENHRY, CDR2 SYGVKD, per germline. Trimming took 3 bases from V and 4 from J, leaving 15 bases between them. The CDR3 is 15 residues long. Material: PBMCs, mostly from graft donor cells, obtained 360 days after TCRalphabeta/CD19-depleted stem cell transplant. V and J are TRBV10-3 and TRBJ1-1; D gene unclear. The clonotype comes from a female patient between 2 and 15 years old who had a stem cell transplant for congenital amegakaryocytic thrombocytopenia, so the T cells may come from the graft donor. The CDR3 protein is CAISDQRLSGTEAFF. CDR3 DNA sequence: TGTGCCATCAGTGATCAACGCCTTAGCGGCACTGAAGCTTTCTTT.